The next 24 T cell receptor beta chains were all read from a single sample in a study of a mutant IDH1 vaccine in newly diagnosed glioma. Time point defined: week 11, during vaccination. Doses comprised 300 ug of mutant IDH1 20-mer peptide each, plus topical imiquimod. These receptors lack a known antigen. The protocol was immunoSEQ multiplex PCR, while the TCRdb copy is restricted to in-frame clones and leaves out a portion. The table shows some 60,000 clones, with under 90% occurring only once. The material sequenced was PBMCs, taken from a glioma patient whose treatment included an IDH1 peptide vaccine. The receptors originated from a man aged 30 to 39 with glioma.

The CDR3 protein is CASSGEPQETQYF. CDR3 sequence (DNA): TGCGCCAGCAGCGGGGAACCCCAAGAGACCCAGTACTTC. The chain employs TRBV5-1 and TRBJ2-5; D ambiguous. Trimming removed 4 bases at V and 1 base at J, with 8 bases between. This CDR3 region has 13 residues. From germline, CDR1 is SGHRS and CDR2 YFSETQ.

The chain carries TRBV2 and TRBJ2-7; the D gene could be TRBD1 or TRBD2 (5 bases each). CDR1 and CDR2 from the germline V gene are SNHLY and FYNNEI. CDR3 length equals 14 residues. Trimming pared 10 bases from V and 6 bases from J, leaving 22 bases between. The CDR3 coding sequence is TGTGCCACCGGGGTATGGGGCTTCGGCTCCGAGCAGTACTTC. Translated, it gives CATGVWGFGSEQYF.

The chain uses TRBV5-5 and TRBJ1-5; D not resolved. This CDR3 has 13 amino acids. Germline values: CDR1 SGHKS, CDR2 YYEKEE (reference sequence). Trimming removed 4 bases from V and 6 bases from J, with 11 bases in between. CDR3 bases: TGTGCCAGCAGCGGGGATCTAAGTCAGCCCCAGCATTTT. It codes for CASSGDLSQPQHF.

The sample holds one count of this clone. The CDR3 region is CASSPPIGAETQYF. The CDR3 nucleotides are TGTGCCAGCTCACCACCAATCGGCGCGGAGACCCAGTACTTC. The chain links TRBV18 to TRBJ2-5; D not resolved. The CDR3 consists of 14 residues. Germline-derived CDR1 and CDR2 are KGHSH and LQKENI. V dropped 0 bases and J dropped 5 bases, with 10 bases sitting between them.

J is TRBJ1-2 and V is TRBV20-1, with D perhaps matching TRBD1 (5 bases). In germline, CDR1 is DFQATT, CDR2 SNEGSKA (reference sequence). CDR3 size: 11 residues. Trimming left V 1 base short and J 14 bases short, with 14 bases between. This CDR3 reads CSARAGTRGTF. The CDR3 nucleotides are TGCAGTGCTAGAGCGGGGACCAGAGGTACCTTC.

The chain combines TRBV6-1 with TRBJ2-1; 9 positions match TRBD1. This CDR3 comprises 14 residues. J gave up 9 bases and V 8 bases, and 11 bases lay outside the gene matches. CDR1 and CDR2 (germline): MNHNS, SASEGT. The CDR3 is CASPKQGAQVEQFF. CDR3 nucleotides: TGTGCCAGCCCTAAACAGGGGGCGCAGGTTGAGCAGTTCTTC.

The CDR3: CASSQELASSYEQYF. The CDR3 DNA sequence: TGCGCCAGCAGCCAAGAATTAGCGAGTTCCTACGAGCAGTACTTC. The J gene is TRBJ2-7, the V gene TRBV4-1, with a tentative D call TRBD2 (5 bases). Looked up from germline, CDR1 is MGHRA and CDR2 is YSYEKL. V lost 0 bases and J lost 1, with 10 bases in between. CDR3 length: 15 residues.

The chain has TRBV10-3 and TRBJ1-1; D unclear. CDR3 length equals 13 residues. V lost 6 bases and J 0 bases, leaving 8 bases between the germline ends. Germline loops: CDR1 ENHRY, CDR2 SYGVKD. CDR3 nucleotide sequence: TGTGCCATCAGCTTGAGCATGAACACTGAAGCTTTCTTT. Protein: CAISLSMNTEAFF.

CDR3 region: CASSQDFGDSYEQYF. The CDR3 DNA reads as TGTGCCAGCAGCCAAGATTTTGGCGATAGCTACGAGCAGTACTTC. The chain couples TRBV4-2 to TRBJ2-5; D ambiguous. TRBJ2-7 explains the end of the DNA better; the J call may be wrong. Germline V gives CDR1 LGHNA, CDR2 YNFKEQ. The CDR3 extends over 15 amino acids.

CDR3 in DNA: TGTGCCATCAGTGAGTCCCGGGACAGCAATTCACCCCTCCACTTT. Its protein product is CAISESRDSNSPLHF. The gene calls are TRBV10-3 and TRBJ1-6; 7 bases are a match to TRBD1. This CDR3 is built from 15 residues. V gave up 0 bases and J gave up 7 bases; unmatched junction bases: 3. Per the germline V gene, CDR1 is ENHRY and CDR2 is SYGVKD.

The gene calls are TRBV7-9 and TRBJ2-1, with D perhaps matching TRBD1 or TRBD2 (5 bases each). The CDR3 has 16 residues. Germline CDR1 SEHNR, CDR2 FQNEAQ (reference sequence). Deletions cut 4 bases from V and 2 bases from J, with 15 bases between. CDR3 amino acids: CASSSRDPGTYNEQFF. In DNA, the CDR3 is TGTGCCAGCAGCTCCCGGGACCCGGGGACCTACAATGAGCAGTTCTTC.

CDR3 residues: CASSQDSSVLLLNEKLFF. The CDR3 bases are TGCGCCAGCAGCCAAGATTCATCGGTACTCTTGCTTAATGAAAAACTGTTTTTT. The chain carries TRBV4-3 and TRBJ1-4; D is unclear. V was cut by 0 bases and J by 4 bases, with 18 bases left in between. Per germline, CDR1 LGHNA and CDR2 YSLEER. This CDR3 is built from 18 residues.

The chain recombines TRBV19 with TRBJ2-1; TRBD2 aligns across 10 bases. CDR1 is LNHDA, CDR2 SQIVND, per germline (reference sequence). J was trimmed by 6 bases and V by 5 bases; bases with no gene match: 7. The CDR3 is 15 amino acids. The CDR3 here is CASSGWTSGVNEQFF. CDR3 nucleotide sequence: TGTGCCAGTAGTGGTTGGACTAGCGGAGTCAATGAGCAGTTCTTC.

The J gene is TRBJ2-7, the V gene TRBV6-1, with a possible D match to TRBD2 (6 bases). CDR1 is MNHNS, CDR2 SASEGT, per germline. The CDR3 contains 14 residues. Trimming removed 1 base from V and 4 bases from J, with 11 bases in between. CDR3 loop: CASSEGGSGYEQYF. In nucleotides, the CDR3 is TGTGCCAGCAGTGAAGGGGGTAGCGGATACGAGCAGTACTTC.

The chain has TRBV5-6 and TRBJ2-1; D is possibly TRBD2 (5 bases). In germline, CDR1 is SGHDT, CDR2 YYEEEE. V lost 2 bases and J lost 3, with 12 bases in between. CDR3 length equals 15 residues. This chain's CDR3 is CASSLMSGVYNEQFF. The CDR3 bases are TGTGCCAGCAGCTTAATGTCCGGGGTCTACAATGAGCAGTTCTTC.

In its sample, this clone was seen once. This chain uses TRBV9 with TRBJ2-3; D gene uncertain. CDR3 size: 14 residues. V was shortened by 0 bases and J by 4 bases, with 9 bases between the two germline ends. Germline V lookup: CDR1 SGDLS, CDR2 YYNGEE. CDR3 in amino acids: CASSVEISPDTQYF. In DNA form, the CDR3 reads TGTGCCAGCAGCGTAGAAATCAGTCCAGATACGCAGTATTTT.

This chain joins TRBV6-6 and TRBJ1-5; no clear D. This CDR3 region has 14 residues. V gave up 6 bases and J gave up 0 bases, with 9 bases separating them. Germline V gene data show CDR1 as MNHNY and CDR2 as SVGAGI (reference sequence). The CDR3 spells CASRMQYSNQPQHF. DNA for the CDR3: TGTGCCAGCAGAATGCAATATAGCAATCAGCCCCAGCATTTT.

The chain combines TRBV11-3 with TRBJ2-2; TRBD1 matches at 11 bases. V dropped 5 bases and J dropped 3; count of bases not matched to a gene: 2. The length of the CDR3 is 15 residues. The germline CDR1 and CDR2 sequences are SGHNT and YENEEA. CDR3 DNA sequence: TGTGCCAGCAGCGCGGGACAGGGGGACACCGGGGAGCTGTTTTTT. Translated, it gives CASSAGQGDTGELFF.

The chain couples TRBV5-1 to TRBJ2-7; D is ambiguous. V shed 0 bases and J shed 3 bases, with 4 bases lying between them. This CDR3 comprises 12 residues. The germline gives CDR1 SGHRS, CDR2 YFSETQ. CDR3: CASSLVGYEQYF. Here the CDR3 DNA reads TGCGCCAGCAGCTTGGTTGGCTACGAGCAGTACTTC.

The chain carries TRBV2 and TRBJ1-6; 8 bases are shared with TRBD1. Germline assignment: CDR1 SNHLY and CDR2 FYNNEI. J lost 7 bases, V lost 8 bases, and 4 bases had no gene match. The CDR3 is made up of 13 amino acids. As DNA, the CDR3 is TGTGCCAGCGCGAGGGACAGGAATTCACCCCTCCACTTT. It is translated as CASARDRNSPLHF.

There are a few counts of this clone. The CDR3 loop reads CASSLRQGTNTEAFF. Here the CDR3 DNA reads TGCGCCAGCAGCTTGAGGCAGGGAACGAACACTGAAGCTTTCTTT. The gene calls are TRBV5-1 and TRBJ1-1, with a possible D match to TRBD1 (5 bases). The germline V gene encodes CDR1 SGHRS and CDR2 YFSETQ. This CDR3 has 15 residues. V lost 1 base and J lost 1, with 11 bases in between.

The CDR3 protein is CASSLTSGTQETQYF. CDR3 coding DNA: TGCGCCAGCAGCTTGACTAGCGGGACACAAGAGACCCAGTACTTC. V is TRBV5-1 and J is TRBJ2-5, with 10 nucleotides matching TRBD2. V lost 1 base and J lost 2; bases outside the gene matches: 2. CDR1 and CDR2 from the germline V gene are SGHRS and YFSETQ. This CDR3 contains 15 residues.

CDR3 in amino acids: CASSMRDRGYGYTF. In DNA form, the CDR3 reads TGTGCCAGTAGTATGCGGGACAGGGGATATGGCTACACCTTC. V gene TRBV19 combines with J gene TRBJ1-2; 10 nucleotides align to TRBD1. J lost 5 bases, V lost 3 bases, and 3 bases had no gene match. CDR1 LNHDA and CDR2 SQIVND come from the germline V gene (reference sequence). This CDR3 has 14 amino acids.

This clone has only one observation. The chain couples TRBV5-3 to TRBJ1-1; D unclear. TRBV5-3 is recorded as an ORF, its role being uncertain. CDR3 length: 15 residues. Deletions cut 8 bases from V and 0 bases from J, with 17 bases between. CDR3 DNA sequence: TGTGCCAGCACCCTCGCGGGATCGATGAACACTGAAGCTTTCTTT. It specifies CASTLAGSMNTEAFF.